This T cell receptor (beta chain) is from a study of OX40 agonist ivuxolimab in advanced cancers. The overall study: In this trial design, patients received ivuxolimab intravenously at 0.01 to 10 mg/kg every 2 weeks.

TCRdb's table, derived via immunoSEQ multiplex PCR, lists solely in-frame clones and lacks some. The repertoire holds about 100,000 clones, 89% seen once, with around 0.16% in the top ten. Study results and limitations: It was not determined which antigens were specifically recognized by the peripheral T cells that had undergone clonal expansion. In CD8+ T cells, expanded clones were on average more numerous than in CD4+. At 0.1 to 3.0 mg/kg, CD4+ and CD8+ blood T cells expanded clonally by week 6.

The CDR3 contains 15 residues. With 3 bases removed from V and 5 bases from J, the gap between germline ends came to 16 bases. Per the germline V gene, CDR1 is LNHDA and CDR2 is SQIVND (reference sequence). About this clone itself: Its specificity is not known.

This chain uses TRBV19 with TRBJ1-1, with D possibly TRBD1 on 5 matching bases. This clonotype was sampled from an adult with an advanced solid tumor such as melanoma, head and neck, liver or kidney cancer. Sequencing was performed on CD4+ or CD8+ T cells sorted from blood, taken in a trial of the OX40 agonist ivuxolimab. In DNA form, the CDR3 reads TGTGCCAGTAGTATTGGGGCAGGAGCTCCTACTGAAGCTTTCTTT. Protein: CASSIGAGAPTEAFF.